This T cell receptor beta chain was recovered during a study of blood T cell repertoires in COVID-19. As for the study in general: Acute and convalescent COVID-19 samples came from the United States, Italy and Spain. From T cells, B-cell-depleted T cells, or PBMCs came the material, which was cDNA or gDNA.

V lost 5 bases, J lost 7 bases, and 17 bases lay in between. The germline CDR1 and CDR2 sequences are SGHTA and FQGNSA. The CDR3 is made up of 14 amino acids. As originally analysed: Quantification of nucleated cells was approximated via reference gene primer amplification. Clones were sequenced by immunoSEQ multiplex PCR, and TCRdb holds only the in-frame ones, with some missing. Clonal size and the V and J genes are those of that table, whereas D and trimming came from the DNA. The sample includes 180,000 or so clones, around 87% of them seen just once. Specimen: peripheral blood. J is TRBJ1-1 and V is TRBV7-2; perhaps TRBD1 as D (6 bases). The TCR originated in a man in his forties or fifties with active or convalescent COVID-19. DNA for the CDR3: TGTGCCAGCAGCCTTAATCAAGACAGGAGTGAAGCTTTCTTT. It encodes CASSLNQDRSEAFF.